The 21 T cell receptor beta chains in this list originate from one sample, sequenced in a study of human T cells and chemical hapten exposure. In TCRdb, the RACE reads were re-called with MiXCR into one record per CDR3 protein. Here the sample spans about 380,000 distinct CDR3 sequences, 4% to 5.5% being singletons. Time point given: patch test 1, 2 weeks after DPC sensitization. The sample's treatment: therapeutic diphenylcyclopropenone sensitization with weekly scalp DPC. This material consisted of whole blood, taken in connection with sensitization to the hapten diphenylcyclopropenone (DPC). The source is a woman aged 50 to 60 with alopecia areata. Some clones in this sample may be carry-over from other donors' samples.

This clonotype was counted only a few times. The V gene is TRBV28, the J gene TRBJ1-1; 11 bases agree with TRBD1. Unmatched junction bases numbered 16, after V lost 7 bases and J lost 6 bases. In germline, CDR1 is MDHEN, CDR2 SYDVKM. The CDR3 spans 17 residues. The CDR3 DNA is TGTGCCAGCATTATCCGGGACAGGGGGGGTAGAGAGCCTGAAGCTTTCTTT. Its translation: CASIIRDRGGREPEAFF. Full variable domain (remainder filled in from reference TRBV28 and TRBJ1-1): DVKVTQSSRYLVKRTGEKVFLECVQDMDHENMFWYRQDPGLGLRLIYFSYDVKMKEKGDIPEGYSVSREKKERFSLILESASTNQTSMYLCASIIRDRGGREPEAFFGQGTRLTVV.

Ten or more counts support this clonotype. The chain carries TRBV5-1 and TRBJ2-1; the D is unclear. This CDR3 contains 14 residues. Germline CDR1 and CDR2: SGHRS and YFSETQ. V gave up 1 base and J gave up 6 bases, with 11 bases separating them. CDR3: CASSLSSNLNEQFF. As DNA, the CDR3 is TGCGCCAGCAGCTTGAGCAGCAACCTCAATGAGCAGTTCTTC.

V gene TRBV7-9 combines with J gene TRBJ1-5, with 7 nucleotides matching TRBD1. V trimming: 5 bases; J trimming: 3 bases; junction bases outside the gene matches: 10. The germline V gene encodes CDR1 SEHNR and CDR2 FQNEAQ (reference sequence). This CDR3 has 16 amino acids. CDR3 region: CASSTGVATPNQPQHF. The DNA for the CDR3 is TGTGCCAGCAGCACAGGGGTCGCTACCCCCAATCAGCCCCAGCATTTT.

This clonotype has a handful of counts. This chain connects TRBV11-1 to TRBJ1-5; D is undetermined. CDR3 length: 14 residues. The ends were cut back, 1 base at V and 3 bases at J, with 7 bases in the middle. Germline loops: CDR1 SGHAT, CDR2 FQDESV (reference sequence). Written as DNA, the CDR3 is TGTGCCAGCAGCTTAGGCTGGGCCAATCAGCCCCAGCATTTT. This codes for CASSLGWANQPQHF.

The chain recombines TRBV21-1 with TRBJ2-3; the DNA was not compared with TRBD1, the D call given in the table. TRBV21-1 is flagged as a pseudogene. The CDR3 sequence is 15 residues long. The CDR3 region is CASSKLGRATDTQYF. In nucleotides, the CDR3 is TGTGCCAGCAGCAAATTGGGCAGGGCAACAGATACGCAGTATTTT.

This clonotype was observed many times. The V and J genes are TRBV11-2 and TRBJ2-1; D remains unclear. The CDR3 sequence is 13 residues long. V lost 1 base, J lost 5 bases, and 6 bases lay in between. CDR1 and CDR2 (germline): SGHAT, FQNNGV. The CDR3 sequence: CASSLGQNNEQFF. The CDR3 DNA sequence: TGTGCCAGCAGCTTAGGCCAAAACAATGAGCAGTTCTTC.

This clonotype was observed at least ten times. The CDR3 spells CASSPPGSTALSDGYTF. The CDR3, as DNA: TGTGCCAGCTCACCACCGGGTAGCACAGCTCTATCCGATGGCTACACCTTC. The rearrangement joins TRBV18 to TRBJ1-2, with D hard to call. Trimming left V 0 bases short and J 6 bases short, with 20 bases between. Germline assignment: CDR1 KGHSH and CDR2 LQKENI. The CDR3 is 17 amino acids.

For the CDR3, the DNA is TGTGCCAGCAGTGAGCAGGGCCTACCATCGATGAACACTGAAGCTTTCTTT. Residues: CASSEQGLPSMNTEAFF. The chain is built from TRBV2 and TRBJ1-1, with D tentatively TRBD1 (5 bases). Germline assignment: CDR1 SNHLY and CDR2 FYNNEI. With 3 bases removed from V and 0 bases from J, the gap between germline ends came to 17 bases. The CDR3 has 17 amino acids.

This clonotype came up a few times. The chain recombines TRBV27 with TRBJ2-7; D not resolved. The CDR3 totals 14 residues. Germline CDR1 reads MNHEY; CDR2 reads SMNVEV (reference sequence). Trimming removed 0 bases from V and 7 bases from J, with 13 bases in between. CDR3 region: CASSLSPGPREQYF. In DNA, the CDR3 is TGTGCCAGCAGTTTATCCCCCGGGCCGAGGGAGCAGTACTTC.

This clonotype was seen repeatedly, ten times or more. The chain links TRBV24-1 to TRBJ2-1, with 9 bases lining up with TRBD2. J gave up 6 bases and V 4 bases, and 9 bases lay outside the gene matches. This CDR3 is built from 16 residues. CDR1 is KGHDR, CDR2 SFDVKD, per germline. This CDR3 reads CATSDRSGSEINEQFF. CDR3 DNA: TGTGCCACCAGTGACCGTAGCGGGAGTGAGATCAATGAGCAGTTCTTC.

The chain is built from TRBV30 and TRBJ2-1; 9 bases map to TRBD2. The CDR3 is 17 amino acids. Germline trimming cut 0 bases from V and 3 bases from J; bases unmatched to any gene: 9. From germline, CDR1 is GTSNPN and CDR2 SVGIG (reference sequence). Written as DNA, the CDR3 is TGTGCCTGGAGTGTAGATGCGGGAGGGAATTTCTACAATGAGCAGTTCTTC. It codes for CAWSVDAGGNFYNEQFF.

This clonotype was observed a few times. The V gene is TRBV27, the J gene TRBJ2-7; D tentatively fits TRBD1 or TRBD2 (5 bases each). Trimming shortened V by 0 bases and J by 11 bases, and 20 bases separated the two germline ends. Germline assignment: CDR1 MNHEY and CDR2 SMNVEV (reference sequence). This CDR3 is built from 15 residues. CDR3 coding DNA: TGTGCCAGCAGTTTATCCCTTACTACCGGGACGATGGAGTACTTC. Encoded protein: CASSLSLTTGTMEYF.

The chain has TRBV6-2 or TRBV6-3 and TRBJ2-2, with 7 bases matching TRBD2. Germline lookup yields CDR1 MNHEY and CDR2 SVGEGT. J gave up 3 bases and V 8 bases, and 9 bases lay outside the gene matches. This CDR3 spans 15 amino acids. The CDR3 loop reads CASHLAERYTGELFF. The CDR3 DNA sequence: TGTGCCAGCCACCTAGCGGAGCGGTACACCGGGGAGCTGTTTTTT.

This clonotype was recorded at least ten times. CDR3 in amino acids: CAISEGRNSPLHF. The DNA for the CDR3 is TGTGCCATCAGTGAGGGTCGGAATTCACCCCTCCACTTT. The rearrangement joins TRBV10-3 to TRBJ1-6; D remains unclear. V was trimmed by 2 bases and J by 7 bases, leaving 6 bases between them. Per the germline V gene, CDR1 is ENHRY and CDR2 is SYGVKD. The CDR3 extends over 13 amino acids.

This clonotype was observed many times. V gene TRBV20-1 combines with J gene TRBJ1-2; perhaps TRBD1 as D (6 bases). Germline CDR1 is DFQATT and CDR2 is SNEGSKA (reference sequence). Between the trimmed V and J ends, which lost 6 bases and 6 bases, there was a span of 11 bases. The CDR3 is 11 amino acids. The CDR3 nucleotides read TGCAGTGCAGGTCCAGGGGATGGCTACACCTTC. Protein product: CSAGPGDGYTF.

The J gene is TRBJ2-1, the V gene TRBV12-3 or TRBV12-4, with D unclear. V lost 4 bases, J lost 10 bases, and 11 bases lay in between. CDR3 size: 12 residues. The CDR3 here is CASSYPGSEQFF. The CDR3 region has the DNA TGTGCCAGCAGTTACCCCGGGTCGGAGCAGTTCTTC.

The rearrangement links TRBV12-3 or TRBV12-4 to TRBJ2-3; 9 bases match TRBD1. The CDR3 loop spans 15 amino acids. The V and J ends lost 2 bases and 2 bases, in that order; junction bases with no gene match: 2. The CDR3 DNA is TGTGCCAGCAGTTTAAGGGACAGGGACACAGATACGCAGTATTTT. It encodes CASSLRDRDTDTQYF.

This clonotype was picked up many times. CDR3 region: CASSAKGDGGWNEQFF. The CDR3 region has the DNA TGTGCCAGCAGCGCCAAAGGGGACGGCGGTTGGAATGAGCAGTTCTTC. The chain carries TRBV9 and TRBJ2-1, with D perhaps given as TRBD1 or TRBD2 (5 bases each). Germline V gives CDR1 SGDLS, CDR2 YYNGEE. The CDR3 loop spans 16 amino acids. V shed 3 bases and J shed 7 bases, with 20 bases lying between them.

DNA of the CDR3: TGTGCCAGCAGTTTAAAGCGGGGGCATGAGCAGTACTTC. It is translated as CASSLKRGHEQYF. The V call is TRBV12-3 or TRBV12-4, the J call TRBJ2-7; 8 bases are a match to TRBD2. The CDR3 has 13 amino acids. After removal of 2 bases from V and 7 bases from J, the junction contained 4 bases not matched to a gene.

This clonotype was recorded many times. This CDR3 is CASSLELGQEKLFF. Written as DNA, the CDR3 is TGCGCCAGCAGCTTGGAACTGGGGCAGGAAAAACTGTTTTTT. This chain links TRBV5-1 with TRBJ1-4; the D gene is possibly TRBD1 (5 bases). The length of the CDR3 is 14 residues. Germline CDR1 is SGHRS and CDR2 is YFSETQ. Trimming removed 0 bases at V and 8 bases at J, with 11 bases between. Full variable domain (outside the CDR3, taken from reference TRBV5-1 and TRBJ1-4): KAGVTQTPRYLIKTRGQQVTLSCSPISGHRSVSWYQQTPGQGLQFLFEYFSETQRNKGNFPGRFSGRQFSNSRSEMNVSTLELGDSALYLCASSLELGQEKLFFGSGTQLSVL.

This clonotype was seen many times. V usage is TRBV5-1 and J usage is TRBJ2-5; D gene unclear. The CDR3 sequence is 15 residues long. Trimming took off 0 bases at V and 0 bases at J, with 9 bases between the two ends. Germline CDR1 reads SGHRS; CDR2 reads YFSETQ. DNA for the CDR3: TGCGCCAGCAGCTTGGCTAAAGACTACCAAGAGACCCAGTACTTC. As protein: CASSLAKDYQETQYF. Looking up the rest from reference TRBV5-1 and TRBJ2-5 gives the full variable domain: KAGVTQTPRYLIKTRGQQVTLSCSPISGHRSVSWYQQTPGQGLQFLFEYFSETQRNKGNFPGRFSGRQFSNSRSEMNVSTLELGDSALYLCASSLAKDYQETQYFGPGTRLLVL.